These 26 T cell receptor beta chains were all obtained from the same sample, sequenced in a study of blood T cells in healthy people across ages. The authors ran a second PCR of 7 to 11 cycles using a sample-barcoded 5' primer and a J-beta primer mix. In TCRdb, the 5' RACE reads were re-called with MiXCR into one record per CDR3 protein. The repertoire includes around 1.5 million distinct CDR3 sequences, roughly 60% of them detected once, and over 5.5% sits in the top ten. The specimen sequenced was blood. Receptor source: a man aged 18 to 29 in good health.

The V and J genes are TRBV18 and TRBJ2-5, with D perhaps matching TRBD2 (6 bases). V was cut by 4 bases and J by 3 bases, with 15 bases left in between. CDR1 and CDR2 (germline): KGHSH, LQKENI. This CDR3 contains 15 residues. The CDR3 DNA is TGTGCCAGCTCACTCGGGGAGGCGGTTAAAGAGACCCAGTACTTC. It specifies CASSLGEAVKETQYF.

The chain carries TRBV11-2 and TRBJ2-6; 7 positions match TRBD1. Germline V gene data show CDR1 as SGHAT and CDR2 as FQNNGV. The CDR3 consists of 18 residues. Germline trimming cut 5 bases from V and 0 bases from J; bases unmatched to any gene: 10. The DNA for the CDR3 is TGTGCCAGCAGCCCCCTCGGACAGGCCCCCTCTGGGGCCAACGTCCTGACTTTC. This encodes CASSPLGQAPSGANVLTF.

The CDR3 loop reads CASSSQGLAWTYNEQFF. The CDR3 nucleotides read TGTGCCAGCAGCTCCCAGGGACTCGCCTGGACCTACAATGAGCAGTTCTTC. The gene calls are TRBV7-2 and TRBJ2-1, with TRBD2 as a possible D gene (6 bases). The CDR3 has 17 residues. The ends were cut back, 4 bases at V and 2 bases at J, with 18 bases in the middle. CDR1 is SGHTA and CDR2 is FQGNSA in the germline V gene.

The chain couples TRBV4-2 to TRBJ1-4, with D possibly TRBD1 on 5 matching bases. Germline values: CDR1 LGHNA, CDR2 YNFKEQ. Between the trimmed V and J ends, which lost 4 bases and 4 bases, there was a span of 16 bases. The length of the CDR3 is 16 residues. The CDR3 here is CASSPEGDGINEKLFF. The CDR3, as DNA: TGTGCCAGCAGCCCAGAAGGGGATGGGATTAATGAAAAACTGTTTTTT.

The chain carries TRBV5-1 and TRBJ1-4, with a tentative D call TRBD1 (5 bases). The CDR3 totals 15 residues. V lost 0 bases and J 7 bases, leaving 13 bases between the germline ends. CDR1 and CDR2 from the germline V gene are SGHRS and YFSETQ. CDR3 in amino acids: CASSLEAGGGEKLFF. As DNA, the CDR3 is TGCGCCAGCAGCTTGGAAGCTGGGGGGGGTGAAAAACTGTTTTTT. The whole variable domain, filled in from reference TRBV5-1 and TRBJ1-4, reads KAGVTQTPRYLIKTRGQQVTLSCSPISGHRSVSWYQQTPGQGLQFLFEYFSETQRNKGNFPGRFSGRQFSNSRSEMNVSTLELGDSALYLCASSLEAGGGEKLFFGSGTQLSVL.

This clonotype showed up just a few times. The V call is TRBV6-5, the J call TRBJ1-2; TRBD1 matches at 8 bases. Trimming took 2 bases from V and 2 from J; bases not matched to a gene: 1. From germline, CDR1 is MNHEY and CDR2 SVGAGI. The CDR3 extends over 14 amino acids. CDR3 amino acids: CASSYGTGNYGYTF. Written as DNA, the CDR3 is TGTGCCAGCAGTTACGGGACAGGCAACTATGGCTACACCTTC.

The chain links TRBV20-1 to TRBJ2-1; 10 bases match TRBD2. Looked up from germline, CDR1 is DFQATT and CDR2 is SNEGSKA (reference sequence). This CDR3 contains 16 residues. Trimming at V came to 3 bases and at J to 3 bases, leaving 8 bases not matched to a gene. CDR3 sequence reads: CSASSSGGANYNEQFF. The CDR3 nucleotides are TGCAGTGCTAGCTCGAGCGGGGGGGCGAACTACAATGAGCAGTTCTTC.

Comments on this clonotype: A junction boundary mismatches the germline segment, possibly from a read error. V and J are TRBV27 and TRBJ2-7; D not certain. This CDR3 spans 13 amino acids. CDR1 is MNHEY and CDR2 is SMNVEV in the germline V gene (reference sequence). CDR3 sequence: CVSSTQNGYEQYF. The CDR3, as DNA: TGTGTCAGCAGTACACAAAACGGCTACGAGCAGTACTTC.

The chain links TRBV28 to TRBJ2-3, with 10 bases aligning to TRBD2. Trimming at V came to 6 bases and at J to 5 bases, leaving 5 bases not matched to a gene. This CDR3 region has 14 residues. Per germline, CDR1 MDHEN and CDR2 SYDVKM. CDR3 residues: CASSWVAGGDTQYF. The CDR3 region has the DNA TGTGCCAGCAGCTGGGTAGCGGGGGGAGATACGCAGTATTTT.

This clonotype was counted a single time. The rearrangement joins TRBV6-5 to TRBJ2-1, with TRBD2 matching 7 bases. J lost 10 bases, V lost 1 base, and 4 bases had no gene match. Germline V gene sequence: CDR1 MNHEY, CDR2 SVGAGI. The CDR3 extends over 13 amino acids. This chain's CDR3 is CASSYWGGGEQFF. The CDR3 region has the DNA TGTGCCAGCAGTTACTGGGGGGGTGGGGAGCAGTTCTTC.

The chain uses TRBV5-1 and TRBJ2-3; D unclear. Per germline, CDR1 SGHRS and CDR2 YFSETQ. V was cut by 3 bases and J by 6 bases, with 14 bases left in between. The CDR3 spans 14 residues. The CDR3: CASSWIRAGDTQYF. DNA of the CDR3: TGCGCCAGCAGCTGGATTCGGGCCGGGGATACGCAGTATTTT.

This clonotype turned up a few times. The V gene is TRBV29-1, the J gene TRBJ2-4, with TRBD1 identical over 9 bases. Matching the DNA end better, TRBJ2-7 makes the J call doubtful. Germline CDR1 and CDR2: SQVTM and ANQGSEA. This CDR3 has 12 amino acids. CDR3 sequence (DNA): TGCAGCGTTGGGGACAGGGATCTCGAGCAGTACTTC. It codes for CSVGDRDLEQYF.

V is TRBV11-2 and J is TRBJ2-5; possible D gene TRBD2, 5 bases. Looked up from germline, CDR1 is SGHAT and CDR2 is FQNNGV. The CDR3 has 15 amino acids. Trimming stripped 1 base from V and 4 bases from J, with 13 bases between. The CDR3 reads CASSLGAREGETQYF. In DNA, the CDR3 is TGTGCCAGCAGCTTAGGGGCCCGGGAAGGAGAGACCCAGTACTTC.

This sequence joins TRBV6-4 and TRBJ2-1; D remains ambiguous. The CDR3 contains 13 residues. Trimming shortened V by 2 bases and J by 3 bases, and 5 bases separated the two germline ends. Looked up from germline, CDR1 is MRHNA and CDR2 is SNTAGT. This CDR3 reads CASSDDNYNEQFF. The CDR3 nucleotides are TGTGCCAGCAGTGACGACAACTACAATGAGCAGTTCTTC.

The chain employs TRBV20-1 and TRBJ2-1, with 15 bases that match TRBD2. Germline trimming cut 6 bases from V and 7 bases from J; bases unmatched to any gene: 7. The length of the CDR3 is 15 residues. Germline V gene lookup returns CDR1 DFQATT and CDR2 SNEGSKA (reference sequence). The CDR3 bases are TGCAGTGCGTGGACTAGCGGGAGGGCCGGGAATGAGCAGTTCTTC. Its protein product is CSAWTSGRAGNEQFF.

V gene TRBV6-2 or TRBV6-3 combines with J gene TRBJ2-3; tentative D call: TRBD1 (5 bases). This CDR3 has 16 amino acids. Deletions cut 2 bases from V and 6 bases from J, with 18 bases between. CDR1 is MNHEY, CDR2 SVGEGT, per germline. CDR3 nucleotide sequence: TGTGCCAGCAGTTACCCCACGCGGCAGGGTGGGGATACGCAGTATTTT. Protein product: CASSYPTRQGGDTQYF.

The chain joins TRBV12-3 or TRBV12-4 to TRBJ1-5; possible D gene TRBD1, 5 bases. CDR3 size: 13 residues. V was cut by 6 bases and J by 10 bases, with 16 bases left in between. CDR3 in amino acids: CASSQGWGRPQHF. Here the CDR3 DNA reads TGTGCCAGCAGCCAAGGGTGGGGACGACCCCAGCATTTT.

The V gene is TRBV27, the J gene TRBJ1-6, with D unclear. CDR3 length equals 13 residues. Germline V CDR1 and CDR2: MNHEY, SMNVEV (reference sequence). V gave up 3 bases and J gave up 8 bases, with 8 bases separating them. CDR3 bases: TGTGCCAGCAGTTTGGGCCAGTATTCACCCCTCCACTTT. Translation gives CASSLGQYSPLHF.

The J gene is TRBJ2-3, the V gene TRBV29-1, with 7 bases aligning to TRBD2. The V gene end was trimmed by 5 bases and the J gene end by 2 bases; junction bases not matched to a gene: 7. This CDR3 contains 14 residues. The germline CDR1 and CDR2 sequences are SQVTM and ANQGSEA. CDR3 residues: CSVPRRGTTDTQYF. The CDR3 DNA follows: TGCAGCGTTCCCCGGCGGGGGACCACAGATACGCAGTATTTT.

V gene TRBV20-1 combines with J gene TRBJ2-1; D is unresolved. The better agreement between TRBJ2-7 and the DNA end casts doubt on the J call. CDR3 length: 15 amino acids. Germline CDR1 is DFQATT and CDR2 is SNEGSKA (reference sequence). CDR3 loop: CSARATLSSYNEQYF. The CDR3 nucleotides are TGCAGTGCTAGAGCTACTTTAAGCTCCTACAATGAGCAGTACTTC.

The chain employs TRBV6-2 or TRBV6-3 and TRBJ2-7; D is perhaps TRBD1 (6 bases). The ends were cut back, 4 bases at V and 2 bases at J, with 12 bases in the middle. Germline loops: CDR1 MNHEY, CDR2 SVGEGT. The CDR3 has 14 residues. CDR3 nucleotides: TGTGCCAGCAGTTCGGGACATCGGACCTACGAGCAGTACTTC. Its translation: CASSSGHRTYEQYF.

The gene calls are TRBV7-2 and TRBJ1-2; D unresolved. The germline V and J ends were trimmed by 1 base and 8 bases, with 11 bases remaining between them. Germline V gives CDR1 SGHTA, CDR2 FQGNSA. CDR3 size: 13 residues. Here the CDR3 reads CASSLDSAGGYTF. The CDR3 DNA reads TGTGCCAGCAGCTTAGATTCTGCCGGCGGCTACACCTTC.

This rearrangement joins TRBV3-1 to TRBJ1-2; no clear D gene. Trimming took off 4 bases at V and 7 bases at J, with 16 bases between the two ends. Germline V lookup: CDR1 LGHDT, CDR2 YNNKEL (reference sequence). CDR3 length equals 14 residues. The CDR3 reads CASSPATRGGGYTF. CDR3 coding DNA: TGTGCCAGCAGCCCTGCCACTCGGGGTGGTGGCTACACCTTC.

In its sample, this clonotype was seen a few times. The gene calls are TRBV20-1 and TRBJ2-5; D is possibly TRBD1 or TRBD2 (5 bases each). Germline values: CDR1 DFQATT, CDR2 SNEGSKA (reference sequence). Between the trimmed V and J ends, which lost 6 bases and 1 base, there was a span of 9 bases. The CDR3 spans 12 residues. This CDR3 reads CSAGVSQETQYF. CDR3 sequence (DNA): TGCAGTGCGGGGGTCAGCCAAGAGACCCAGTACTTC.

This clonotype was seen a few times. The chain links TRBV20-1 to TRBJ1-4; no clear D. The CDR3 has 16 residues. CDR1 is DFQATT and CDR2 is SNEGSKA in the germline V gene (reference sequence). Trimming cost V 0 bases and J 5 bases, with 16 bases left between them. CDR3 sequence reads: CSARDYSSSLNEKLFF. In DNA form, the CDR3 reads TGCAGTGCTAGAGATTACTCCAGCAGCTTAAATGAAAAACTGTTTTTT.

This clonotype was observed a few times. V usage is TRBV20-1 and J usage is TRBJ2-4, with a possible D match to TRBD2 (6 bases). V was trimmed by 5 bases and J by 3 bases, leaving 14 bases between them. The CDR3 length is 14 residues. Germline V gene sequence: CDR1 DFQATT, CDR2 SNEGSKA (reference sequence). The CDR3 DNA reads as TGCAGTGCTTATCCGCGGGGCAGCAAAAACATTCAGTACTTC. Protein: CSAYPRGSKNIQYF.